The next 5 T cell receptor beta chains were all read from a single sample in a study of post-analysis software for immune sequencing data (dated by TCRdb to between 2014 and 2017). Libraries came from PCR. TCRdb records Illumina HiSeq 2500 as the sequencer. To reduce PCR and sequencing biases, unique molecular identifiers were built into the TCR beta cDNA libraries. The raw public data were reprocessed by TCRdb itself: fastp quality trimming at Q25, MiXCR clonotype calling, in-frame beta chains only. For every CDR3 protein sequence, its rows merge into one entry that carries the most common genes and DNA. A total of 250,000 to 300,000 distinct CDR3 sequences appear in this sample, 36% of them only once. Roughly 4.8% of the sample is taken by the ten largest. These TCRs are of unknown antigen specificity. General findings and caveats noted by the study authors: Four to six TRBV segments, including TRBV5-6, TRBV5-1 and TRBV20-1, were significantly more frequent in patients than controls.

Source material: blood. These receptors came from a girl aged 10-17 years with multiple sclerosis.

The genes are TRBV4-2 and TRBJ2-1; 8 bases map to TRBD1. V dropped 3 bases and J dropped 6; count of bases not matched to a gene: 10. Germline V lookup: CDR1 LGHNA, CDR2 YNFKEQ. This CDR3 region has 16 residues. The CDR3 spells CASSHILTGGGNEQFF. CDR3 bases: TGTGCCAGCAGCCATATCCTAACAGGGGGTGGCAATGAGCAGTTCTTC.

For this clonotype: This may come from a read error, since a much larger clone is one base off. The J gene is TRBJ1-1, the V gene TRBV5-1, with D tentatively TRBD1 (5 bases). From germline, CDR1 is SGHRS and CDR2 YFSETQ. Trimming removed 6 bases at V and 4 bases at J, with 19 bases between. CDR3 length: 15 residues. CDR3 bases: TGCGCCAGCAAGACCTCGGGGTCCGGGGGCACTGAAGCTTTCTTT. Translation gives CASKTSGSGGTEAFF.

The chain is built from TRBV6-1 and TRBJ1-1; TRBD1 is a possible D gene (6 bases). The V gene's germline CDR1 is MNHNS and CDR2 SASEGT. Deletions cut 10 bases from V and 2 bases from J, with 14 bases between. CDR3 length: 13 residues. The CDR3 nucleotides read TGTGCCACCCAGGGGACGGGTAACACTGAAGCTTTCTTT. Translation: CATQGTGNTEAFF.

This clonotype was picked up a small number of times. Being one base from a much bigger clone, this may be a read error. The chain recombines TRBV12-3 or TRBV12-4 with TRBJ2-7; D gene uncertain. The CDR3 has 11 amino acids. The CDR3 DNA reads TGTGCCAGCAGTTTGGCCTACGGGCAGTACTTC. This translates into CASSLAYGQYF.

This clonotype was seen at least ten times. V usage is TRBV11-2 and J usage is TRBJ2-3; 9 bases align to TRBD2. Trimming removed 5 bases from V and 5 bases from J; junction bases left unmatched: 8. Germline CDR1 and CDR2: SGHAT and FQNNGV. The CDR3 length is 15 residues. The chain's CDR3 is CASSTGLALGDTQYF. In DNA form, the CDR3 reads TGTGCCAGCAGCACCGGACTAGCGCTTGGAGATACGCAGTATTTT.